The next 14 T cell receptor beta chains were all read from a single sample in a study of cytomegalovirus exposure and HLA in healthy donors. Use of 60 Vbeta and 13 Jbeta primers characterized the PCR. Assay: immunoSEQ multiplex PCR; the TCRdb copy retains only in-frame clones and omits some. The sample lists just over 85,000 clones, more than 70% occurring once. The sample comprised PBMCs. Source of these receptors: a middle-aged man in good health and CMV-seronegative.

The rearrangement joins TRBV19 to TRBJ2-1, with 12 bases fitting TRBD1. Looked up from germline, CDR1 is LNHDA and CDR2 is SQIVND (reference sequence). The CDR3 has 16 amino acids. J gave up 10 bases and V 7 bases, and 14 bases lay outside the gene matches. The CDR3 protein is CASNLAGGQGAREQFF. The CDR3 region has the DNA TGTGCCAGTAACCTAGCTGGGGGACAGGGGGCAAGAGAGCAGTTCTTC.

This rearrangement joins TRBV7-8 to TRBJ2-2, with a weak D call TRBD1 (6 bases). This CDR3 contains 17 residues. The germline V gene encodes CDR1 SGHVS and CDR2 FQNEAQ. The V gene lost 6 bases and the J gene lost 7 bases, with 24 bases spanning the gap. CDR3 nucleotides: TGTGCCAGCAGGATTACAGGGATAACCCGATTATACGGGGAGCTGTTTTTT. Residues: CASRITGITRLYGELFF.

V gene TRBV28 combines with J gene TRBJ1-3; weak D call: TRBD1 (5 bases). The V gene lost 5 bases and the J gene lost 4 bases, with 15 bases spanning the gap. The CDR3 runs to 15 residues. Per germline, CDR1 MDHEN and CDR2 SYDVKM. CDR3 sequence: CASSRGRGSGNTIYF. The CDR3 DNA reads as TGTGCCAGCAGTAGGGGCCGAGGCTCCGGAAACACCATATATTTT.

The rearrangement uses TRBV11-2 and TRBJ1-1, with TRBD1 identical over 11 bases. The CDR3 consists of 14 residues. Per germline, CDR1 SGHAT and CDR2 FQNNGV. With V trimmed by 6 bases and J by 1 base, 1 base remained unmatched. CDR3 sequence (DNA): TGTGCCAGCAGGGGGACAGGGGGGAACACTGAAGCTTTCTTT. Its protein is CASRGTGGNTEAFF.

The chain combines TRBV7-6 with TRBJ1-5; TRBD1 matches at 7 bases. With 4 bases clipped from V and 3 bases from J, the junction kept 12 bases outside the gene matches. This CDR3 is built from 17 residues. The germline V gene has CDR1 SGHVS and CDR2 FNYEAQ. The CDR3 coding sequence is TGTGCCAGCAGCTCAGTCAGGGGGGCTAAATACAATCAGCCCCAGCATTTT. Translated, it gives CASSSVRGAKYNQPQHF.

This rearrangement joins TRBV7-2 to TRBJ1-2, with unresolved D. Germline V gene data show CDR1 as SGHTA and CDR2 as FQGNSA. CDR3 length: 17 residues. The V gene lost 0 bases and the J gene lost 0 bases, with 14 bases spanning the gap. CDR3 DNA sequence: TGTGCCAGCAGCTTAGCGGCAGGTTCCTTAGCTAACTATGGCTACACCTTC. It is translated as CASSLAAGSLANYGYTF.

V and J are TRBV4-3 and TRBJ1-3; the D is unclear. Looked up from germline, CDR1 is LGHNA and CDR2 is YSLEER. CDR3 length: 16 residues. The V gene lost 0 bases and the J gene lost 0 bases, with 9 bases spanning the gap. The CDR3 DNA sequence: TGCGCCAGCAGCCAAGATCCACAGCTCTCTGGAAACACCATATATTTT. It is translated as CASSQDPQLSGNTIYF.

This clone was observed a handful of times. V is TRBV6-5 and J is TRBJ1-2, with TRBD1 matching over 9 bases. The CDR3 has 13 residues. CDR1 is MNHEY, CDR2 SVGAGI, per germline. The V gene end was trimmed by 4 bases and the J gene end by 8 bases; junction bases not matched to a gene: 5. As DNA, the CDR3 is TGTGCCAGCAGTTCCCGGACAGGGGAAGGCTACACCTTC. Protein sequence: CASSSRTGEGYTF.

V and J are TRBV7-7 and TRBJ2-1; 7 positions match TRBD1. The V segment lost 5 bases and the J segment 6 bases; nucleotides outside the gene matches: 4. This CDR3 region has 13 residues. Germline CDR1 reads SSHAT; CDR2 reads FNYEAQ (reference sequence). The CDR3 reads CASSLGTANEQFF. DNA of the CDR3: TGTGCCAGCAGCCTAGGGACAGCCAATGAGCAGTTCTTC.

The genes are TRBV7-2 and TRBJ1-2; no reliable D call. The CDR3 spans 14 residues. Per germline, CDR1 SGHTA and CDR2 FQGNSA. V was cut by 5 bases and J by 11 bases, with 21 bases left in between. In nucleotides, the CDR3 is TGTGCCAGCAGCCCCGGGGTTTTCTTGTTTGGGTACACCTTC. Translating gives CASSPGVFLFGYTF.

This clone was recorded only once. Written as DNA, the CDR3 is TGTGCCAGCAGCTCCCGGGACAGGGGGACAGATACGCAGTATTTT. Its translation: CASSSRDRGTDTQYF. V usage is TRBV7-9 and J usage is TRBJ2-3; the match to TRBD1 covers 11 bases. This CDR3 has 15 amino acids. Germline CDR1 reads SEHNR; CDR2 reads FQNEAQ (reference sequence). J lost 3 bases, V lost 4 bases, and 3 bases had no gene match.

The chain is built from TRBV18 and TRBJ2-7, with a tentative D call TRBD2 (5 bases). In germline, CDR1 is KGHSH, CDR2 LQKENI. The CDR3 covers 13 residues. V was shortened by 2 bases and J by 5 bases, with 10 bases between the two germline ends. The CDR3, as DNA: TGTGCCAGCTCACCAGGACTTCAAGACGAGCAGTACTTC. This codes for CASSPGLQDEQYF. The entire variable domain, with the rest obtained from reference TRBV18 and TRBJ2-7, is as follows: NAGVMQNPRHLVRRRGQEARLRCSPMKGHSHVYWYRQLPEEGLKFMVYLQKENIIDESGMPKERFSAEFPKEGPSILRIQQVVRGDSAAYFCASSPGLQDEQYFGPGTRLTVT.

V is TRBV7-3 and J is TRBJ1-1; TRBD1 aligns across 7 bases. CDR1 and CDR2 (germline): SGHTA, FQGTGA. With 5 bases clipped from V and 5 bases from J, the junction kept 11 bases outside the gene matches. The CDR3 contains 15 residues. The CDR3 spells CASSPGGAGGTEAFF. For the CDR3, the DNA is TGTGCCAGCAGCCCGGGGGGGGCAGGGGGAACTGAAGCTTTCTTT.

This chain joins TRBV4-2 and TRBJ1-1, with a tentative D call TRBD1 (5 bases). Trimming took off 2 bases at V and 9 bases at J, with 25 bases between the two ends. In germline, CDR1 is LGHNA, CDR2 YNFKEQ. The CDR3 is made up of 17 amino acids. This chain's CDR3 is CASSQPGDGAGYRQAFF. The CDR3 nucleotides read TGTGCCAGCAGCCAACCTGGGGACGGAGCGGGATATCGGCAAGCTTTCTTT.